Below, 25 T cell receptor beta chains from the same sample are listed, as sequenced in a study of blood T cell repertoires in COVID-19. The data were produced by immunoSEQ multiplex PCR, yet TCRdb's version contains in-frame clones alone and is incomplete. The sample shows about 240,000 clones, roughly 80% of them seen only once. The sample consisted of peripheral blood. Every receptor here comes from a woman of 80 years or more with COVID-19, enrolled during active disease.

The rearrangement links TRBV11-2 to TRBJ1-2; 7 bases match TRBD1. With 5 bases clipped from V and 4 bases from J, the junction kept 4 bases outside the gene matches. CDR3 length equals 13 residues. CDR1 is SGHAT, CDR2 FQNNGV, per germline. CDR3 sequence: CASSPRTGYGYTF. As DNA, the CDR3 is TGTGCCAGCAGCCCCCGGACAGGCTATGGCTACACCTTC.

The chain couples TRBV30 to TRBJ2-3; 9 bases match TRBD2. Germline V CDR1 and CDR2: GTSNPN, SVGIG (reference sequence). CDR3 length: 21 residues. The V segment lost 0 bases and the J segment 0 bases; nucleotides outside the gene matches: 19. CDR3 DNA: TGTGCCTGGAGTGTAGATTTGAGGTCTAGCGGGGCCGTTTATAGCACAGATACGCAGTATTTT. Its translation is CAWSVDLRSSGAVYSTDTQYF.

The chain combines TRBV5-1 with TRBJ1-1; TRBD1 matches at 7 bases. This CDR3 region has 15 residues. V shed 4 bases and J 2 bases; nucleotides not matched to a gene: 8. Germline V gives CDR1 SGHRS, CDR2 YFSETQ. For the CDR3, the DNA is TGCGCCAGCAGCCCCCAGGGGACAGCAAACACTGAAGCTTTCTTT. Protein product: CASSPQGTANTEAFF.

The chain couples TRBV28 to TRBJ1-6; TRBD1 matches at 8 bases. After removal of 4 bases from V and 2 bases from J, the junction contained 13 bases not matched to a gene. The length of the CDR3 is 19 residues. The germline V gene has CDR1 MDHEN and CDR2 SYDVKM. The CDR3 DNA reads TGTGCCAGCAGTTCCACCGGGACAGGTCGAGGGGCCTATAATTCACCCCTCCACTTT. Protein product: CASSSTGTGRGAYNSPLHF.

This clone occurred once. The chain employs TRBV28 and TRBJ2-1, with 8 bases fitting TRBD2. There are 15 residues in the CDR3. The ends lost 4 bases at V and 7 bases at J; junction bases unmatched: 9. Germline V gives CDR1 MDHEN, CDR2 SYDVKM. The CDR3 bases are TGTGCCAGCAGTTCGGCAGCGGGGGAAAGGAATGAGCAGTTCTTC. As protein: CASSSAAGERNEQFF.

The chain couples TRBV29-1 to TRBJ1-2; D gene ambiguous. This CDR3 region has 11 residues. V lost 4 bases to trimming and J lost 4 bases, with 7 bases between them. CDR1 SQVTM and CDR2 ANQGSEA come from the germline V gene. CDR3 sequence (DNA): TGCAGCGTTGCGGGTCGCTATGGCTACACCTTC. Its protein is CSVAGRYGYTF.

This clone was seen a handful of times. The chain employs TRBV6-2 or TRBV6-3 and TRBJ1-5; D may be TRBD1 (5 bases). V dropped 1 base and J dropped 3 bases, with 7 bases sitting between them. The CDR3 is 14 residues long. Germline V gene sequence: CDR1 MNHEY, CDR2 SVGEGT. This chain's CDR3 is CASSYWGDNQPQHF. CDR3 nucleotide sequence: TGTGCCAGCAGTTACTGGGGGGACAATCAGCCCCAGCATTTT.

The chain carries TRBV10-3 and TRBJ2-1, with a weak D call TRBD1 (6 bases). Per the germline V gene, CDR1 is ENHRY and CDR2 is SYGVKD. CDR3 length: 12 amino acids. V dropped 5 bases and J dropped 8 bases, with 10 bases sitting between them. The CDR3 protein is CAISPGVYEQFF. Written as DNA, the CDR3 is TGTGCCATCAGTCCAGGGGTCTATGAGCAGTTCTTC.

The V gene is TRBV7-9, the J gene TRBJ2-1; TRBD1 aligns across 9 bases. V was pared by 3 bases and J by 6 bases, with 12 bases of the junction left unmatched. The CDR3 runs 17 residues. Germline V gene lookup returns CDR1 SEHNR and CDR2 FQNEAQ (reference sequence). CDR3 DNA: TGTGCCAGCAGCTTCCACAGTCCCGGGACAGGGATCAATGAGCAGTTCTTC. Translating it yields CASSFHSPGTGINEQFF.

A word on this clone: The same CDR3 is also encoded by other DNA sequences in this sample. The rearrangement joins TRBV5-1 to TRBJ2-2; D is ambiguous. CDR3 length: 15 residues. CDR1 SGHRS and CDR2 YFSETQ come from the germline V gene. V lost 0 bases and J lost 0, with 6 bases in between. CDR3 nucleotides: TGCGCCAGCAGCTTGGGGGCAGCGAACACCGGGGAGCTGTTTTTT. Its protein is CASSLGAANTGELFF.

This clone was seen many times. Here the CDR3 DNA reads TGTGCCAGCAGCTTAGGGTCCGGGTTCTATAATTCACCCCTCCACTTT. Its protein product is CASSLGSGFYNSPLHF. The rearrangement uses TRBV7-9 and TRBJ1-6; D unclear. Trimming pared 1 base from V and 3 bases from J, leaving 10 bases between. Germline V gene sequence: CDR1 SEHNR, CDR2 FQNEAQ (reference sequence). CDR3 length: 16 amino acids.

This sequence joins TRBV27 and TRBJ2-5; no clear D. The ends were cut back, 2 bases at V and 5 bases at J, with 15 bases in the middle. Germline CDR1 MNHEY, CDR2 SMNVEV (reference sequence). This CDR3 contains 15 residues. The CDR3 DNA sequence: TGTGCCAGCAGTTTAAGTAGGCCTTCTAGGGAGACCCAGTACTTC. Protein sequence: CASSLSRPSRETQYF.

The CDR3 loop is CASRSPRGDQPQHF. The CDR3 DNA reads as TGTGCCTCTCGGTCCCCAAGAGGAGATCAGCCCCAGCATTTT. The rearrangement links TRBV6-5 to TRBJ1-5; D is undetermined. V was shortened by 11 bases and J by 5 bases, with 19 bases between the two germline ends. This CDR3 comprises 14 residues. The V gene's germline CDR1 is MNHEY and CDR2 SVGAGI.

The V call is TRBV27, the J call TRBJ1-1, with a weak D call TRBD1 (6 bases). CDR1 MNHEY and CDR2 SMNVEV come from the germline V gene (reference sequence). The V end lost 6 bases, the J end lost 5 bases, and 16 bases lay between the germline ends. CDR3 size: 14 residues. In DNA, the CDR3 is TGTGCCAGCAGCTCTCGGGGGGCGTGGACTGAAGCTTTCTTT. It yields the protein CASSSRGAWTEAFF.

This clone was found once. The identical CDR3 is also encoded by other nucleotide sequences in the sample. The chain links TRBV5-1 to TRBJ1-1; possibly TRBD1 for D (5 bases). CDR3 size: 13 residues. The V end was cut by 3 bases, the J end by 1 base, with 7 bases between. Looked up from germline, CDR1 is SGHRS and CDR2 is YFSETQ. CDR3 coding DNA: TGCGCCAGCAGCTCCGGACAGAACACTGAAGCTTTCTTT. Residues: CASSSGQNTEAFF.

The chain joins TRBV27 to TRBJ2-1, with 8 bases fitting TRBD2. The CDR3 length is 13 residues. V lost 7 bases to trimming and J lost 7 bases; unmatched junction nucleotides: 6. Germline CDR1 MNHEY, CDR2 SMNVEV (reference sequence). This chain's CDR3 is CASKTSGANEQFF. The CDR3 nucleotides read TGTGCCAGCAAAACTAGCGGAGCTAATGAGCAGTTCTTC.

This clone showed up just a few times. This chain connects TRBV10-1 to TRBJ2-3; D possibly corresponds to TRBD1 (5 bases). In germline, CDR1 is WNHNN, CDR2 SYGVQD (reference sequence). V lost 5 bases, J lost 2 bases, and 11 bases lay in between. This CDR3 has 14 amino acids. The CDR3, as DNA: TGCGCCAGCAGTATGCAGGGCCTCACAGATACGCAGTATTTT. This encodes CASSMQGLTDTQYF.

This clone has at least ten counts. This specimen includes other DNA sequences encoding the same CDR3. The V call is TRBV27, the J call TRBJ1-2; 9 bases map to TRBD1. Germline CDR1 MNHEY, CDR2 SMNVEV (reference sequence). The CDR3 covers 13 residues. V lost 6 bases to trimming and J lost 6 bases; unmatched junction nucleotides: 5. The CDR3 here is CASSPDRGDGYTF. DNA for the CDR3: TGTGCCAGCAGCCCGGACAGGGGAGATGGCTACACCTTC.

The chain recombines TRBV7-2 with TRBJ1-6, with 7 bases matching TRBD1. The CDR3 has 15 amino acids. Germline V gives CDR1 SGHTA, CDR2 FQGNSA. Trimming at V came to 5 bases and at J to 4 bases, leaving 5 bases not matched to a gene. The DNA of the CDR3 is TGTGCCAGCAGCCCGGACAGGCATTATAATTCACCCCTCCACTTT. It encodes CASSPDRHYNSPLHF.

The V and J genes are TRBV9 and TRBJ2-5; maybe TRBD1 (5 bases). The CDR3 sequence is 14 residues long. Between the trimmed V and J ends, which lost 0 bases and 0 bases, there was a span of 6 bases. Per the germline V gene, CDR1 is SGDLS and CDR2 is YYNGEE. For the CDR3, the DNA is TGTGCCAGCAGCGTAGGGGGCTACCAAGAGACCCAGTACTTC. It yields the protein CASSVGGYQETQYF.

In this sample, this clone turned up once. The V and J genes are TRBV7-3 and TRBJ2-7, with 9 positions matching TRBD1. The CDR3 spans 15 residues. Germline V lookup: CDR1 SGHTA, CDR2 FQGTGA. V lost 2 bases and J lost 7; bases outside the gene matches: 9. CDR3 in DNA: TGTGCCAGCAGCTTAGACGGGACAGGGATTTATGAGCAGTACTTC. This sequence encodes CASSLDGTGIYEQYF.

The J gene is TRBJ2-5, the V gene TRBV19; no reliable D call. V was pared by 4 bases and J by 0 bases, with 6 bases between. CDR3 length equals 13 residues. Germline loops: CDR1 LNHDA, CDR2 SQIVND (reference sequence). The CDR3 here is CASSRAYQETQYF. The DNA for the CDR3 is TGTGCCAGTAGTAGGGCTTACCAAGAGACCCAGTACTTC.

Turning to this clone: Mismatch with germline at one junction end may stem from a read error. The chain links TRBV7-7 to TRBJ2-7, with 11 bases that match TRBD2. Germline V lookup: CDR1 SSHAT, CDR2 FNYEAQ (reference sequence). The CDR3 sequence is 13 residues long. As DNA, the CDR3 is TGTGCTAGCAGCTTAGCGGGGGGGTACGAGCAGTACTTC. Amino acids: CASSLAGGYEQYF.

The chain has TRBV2 and TRBJ2-7; D gene unclear. The ends were cut back, 5 bases at V and 5 bases at J, with 13 bases in the middle. The germline V gene has CDR1 SNHLY and CDR2 FYNNEI. This CDR3 is built from 13 residues. The CDR3 sequence is CASSPNSRNEQYF. The CDR3 DNA reads TGTGCCAGCAGTCCTAATTCCCGCAACGAGCAGTACTTC.

The gene calls are TRBV5-1 and TRBJ1-2; D might be TRBD1 (5 bases). The CDR3 totals 14 residues. Trimming pared 0 bases from V and 6 bases from J, leaving 12 bases between. CDR1 and CDR2 (germline): SGHRS, YFSETQ. DNA of the CDR3: TGCGCCAGCAGCTTGGCTGGGGTAGGGGATGGCTACACCTTC. It translates to CASSLAGVGDGYTF. The full variable domain, its missing parts supplied by reference TRBV5-1 and TRBJ1-2, is KAGVTQTPRYLIKTRGQQVTLSCSPISGHRSVSWYQQTPGQGLQFLFEYFSETQRNKGNFPGRFSGRQFSNSRSEMNVSTLELGDSALYLCASSLAGVGDGYTFGSGTRLTVV.